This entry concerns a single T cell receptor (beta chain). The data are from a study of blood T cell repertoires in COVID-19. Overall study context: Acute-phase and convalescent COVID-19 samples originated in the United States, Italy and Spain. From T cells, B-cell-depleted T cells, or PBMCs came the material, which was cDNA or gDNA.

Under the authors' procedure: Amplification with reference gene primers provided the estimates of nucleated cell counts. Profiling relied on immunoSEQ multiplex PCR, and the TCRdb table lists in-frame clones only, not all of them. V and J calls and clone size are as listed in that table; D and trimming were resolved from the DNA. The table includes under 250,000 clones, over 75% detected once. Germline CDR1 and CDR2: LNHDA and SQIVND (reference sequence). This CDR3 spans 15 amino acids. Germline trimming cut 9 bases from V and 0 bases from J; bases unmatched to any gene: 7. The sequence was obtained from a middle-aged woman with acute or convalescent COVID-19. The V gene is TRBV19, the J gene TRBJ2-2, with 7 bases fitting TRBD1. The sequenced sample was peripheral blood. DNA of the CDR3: TGTGCCAGCCTTACTGGGACAGCGAACACCGGGGAGCTGTTTTTT. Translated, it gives CASLTGTANTGELFF.